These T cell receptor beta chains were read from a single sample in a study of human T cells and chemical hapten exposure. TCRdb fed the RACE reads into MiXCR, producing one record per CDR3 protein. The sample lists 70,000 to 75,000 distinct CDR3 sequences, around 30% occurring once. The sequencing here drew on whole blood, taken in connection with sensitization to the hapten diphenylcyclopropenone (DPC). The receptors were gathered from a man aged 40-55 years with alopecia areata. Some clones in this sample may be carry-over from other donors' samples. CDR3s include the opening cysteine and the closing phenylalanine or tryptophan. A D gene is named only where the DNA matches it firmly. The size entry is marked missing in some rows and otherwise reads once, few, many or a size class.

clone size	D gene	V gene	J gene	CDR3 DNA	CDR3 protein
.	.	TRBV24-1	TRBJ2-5	TGTGCCACCAGTGAGGGGATGGAGACCCAGTACTTC	CATSEGMETQYF
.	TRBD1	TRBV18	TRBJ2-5	TGTGCCAGCTCATCTCGGACAGGCGGGGAGACCCAGTACTTC	CASSSRTGGETQYF
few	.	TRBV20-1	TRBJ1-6	TGCAGTGCTAGAGATTATGGGGCCCCAGCCGGGAATTCACCCCTCCACTTT	CSARDYGAPAGNSPLHF
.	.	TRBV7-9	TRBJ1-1	TGTGCCAGCAGCCCCAACTGGAACACTGAAACTTTCTTT	CASSPNWNTETFF
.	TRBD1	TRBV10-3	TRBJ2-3	TGTGCCATCAGTGAGGAGACGACAGGGCCGGATACGCAGTATTTT	CAISEETTGPDTQYF
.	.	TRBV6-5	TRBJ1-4	TGTGCCAGCAGTTACTCGCCAGGTTGGGGTAATGAAAAACTGTTTTTT	CASSYSPGWGNEKLFF
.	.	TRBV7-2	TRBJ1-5	TGTGCCAGCAGCTTAGTATCAGGGACAAGCAATCAGCCCCAGCATTTT	CASSLVSGTSNQPQHF
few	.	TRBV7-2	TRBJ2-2	TGTGCCAGCAGCTCAATCATAATACACAGGGGACTGAACACCGGGGAGCTGTTTTTT	CASSSIIIHRGLNTGELFF
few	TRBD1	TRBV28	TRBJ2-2	TGTGCCAGCAGCCGATCCGGGACAGGGGGGTTTACCGGGGAGCTGTTTTTT	CASSRSGTGGFTGELFF
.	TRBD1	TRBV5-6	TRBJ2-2	TGTGCCAGCAGCCGACGGAACCGGGACAGAGACACCGGGGAGCTGTTTTTT	CASSRRNRDRDTGELFF
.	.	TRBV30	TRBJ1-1	TGTGCCTGGAGTGTTTGGGGGCAGGACACTGAAGCTTTCTTT	CAWSVWGQDTEAFF
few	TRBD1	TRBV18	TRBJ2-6	TGTGCCAGCTCCCTTACAGGGGGCCGTAAGGCCAACGTCCTGACTTTC	CASSLTGGRKANVLTF
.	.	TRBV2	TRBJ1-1	TGTGCCAGCAGTTCCGCGGGAAGGGGGACTGAAACTTTCTTT	CASSSAGRGTETFF
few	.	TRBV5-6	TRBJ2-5	TGTGCCAGCAGCTTGGGCGGACAGAGGGAGACCCAGTACTTC	CASSLGGQRETQYF
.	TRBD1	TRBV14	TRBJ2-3	TGTGCCAGCAGCCAAGGGGACAGGACCTACACAGATACGCAGTATTTT	CASSQGDRTYTDTQYF
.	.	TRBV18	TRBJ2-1	TGTGCCAGCTCTCGTGGGACTGACGCCTACAATGAGCAGTTCTTC	CASSRGTDAYNEQFF
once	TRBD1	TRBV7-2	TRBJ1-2	TGTGCCAGCAGCTTGGACAGGGCGGGCGGGCGTAGCTATGGCTACACCTTC	CASSLDRAGGRSYGYTF
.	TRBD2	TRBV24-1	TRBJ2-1	TGTGCCACCAGTGATGTTACTAGCGGACGGAGGAATGAGCAGTTCTTC	CATSDVTSGRRNEQFF
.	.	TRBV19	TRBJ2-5	TGTGCCAGTAGTTCCCGGAGCGGTCAAGAGACCCAGTACTTC	CASSSRSGQETQYF
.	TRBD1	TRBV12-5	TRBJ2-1	TGTGCTAGTGGTTTCGGACAGGGATCGCAGTTCTTC	CASGFGQGSQFF
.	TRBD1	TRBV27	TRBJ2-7	TGTGCCAGCAACGGACAGGGAGGCGAGCAGTACTTC	CASNGQGGEQYF
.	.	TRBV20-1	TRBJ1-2	TGCAGTGCTGCTATAGGCGGCGCTAACTATGGCTACACCTTC	CSAAIGGANYGYTF